These 10 T cell receptor beta chains originate from one sample sequenced in a study of blood T cells in healthy people across ages. Then a second PCR, running roughly 7 to 11 cycles, was carried out with a sample-barcoded 5' primer and a J-beta primer mix. TCRdb processed the 5' RACE reads anew with MiXCR; each CDR3 protein has one entry. The sample holds about 800,000 distinct CDR3 sequences, roughly 25% seen once. The same data also contributed to another study, on T cells of mothers and their children.

The specimen sequenced was blood. Receptors originate from a boy aged 10-17 years in good health.

This sequence joins TRBV28 and TRBJ2-1, with no clear D. The assigned J gene may be wrong: the sequence end matches TRBJ2-5 better. Germline values: CDR1 MDHEN, CDR2 SYDVKM. The CDR3 covers 13 residues. As DNA, the CDR3 is TGTGCCAGCAGTTCCGGGCCGTGGGAGACCCAGTACTTC. This encodes CASSSGPWETQYF.

The genes are TRBV7-9 and TRBJ2-1; 8 nucleotides line up with TRBD1. The J call may not be correct, given that the DNA end is closer to TRBJ2-5. The CDR3 sequence is 15 residues long. Germline V gene lookup returns CDR1 SEHNR and CDR2 FQNEAQ (reference sequence). CDR3 loop: CASSPRQGPRETQYF. In DNA form, the CDR3 reads TGTGCCAGCAGCCCACGACAGGGGCCCCGAGAGACCCAGTACTTC.

The genes are TRBV20-1 and TRBJ2-5; D gene unclear. The J call is uncertain, as TRBJ2-7 better fits the DNA end. The CDR3 contains 13 residues. Germline V CDR1 and CDR2: DFQATT, SNEGSKA (reference sequence). CDR3 amino acids: CSASYELSYEQYF. The CDR3 nucleotides read TGCAGTGCTAGTTATGAGCTCTCCTACGAGCAGTACTTC.

The V call is TRBV20-1, the J call TRBJ2-5; 10 bases map to TRBD2. The end of the DNA aligns better with TRBJ2-7, so the J call may be wrong. This CDR3 contains 14 residues. Germline CDR1 is DFQATT and CDR2 is SNEGSKA (reference sequence). CDR3 region: CSALIAGGYYEQYF. CDR3 nucleotides: TGCAGTGCTTTAATAGCGGGAGGTTACTACGAGCAGTACTTC.

This clonotype occurred many times. The gene calls are TRBV4-3 and TRBJ1-5; D call uncertain. V lost 0 bases and J lost 3, with 9 bases in between. CDR1 and CDR2 from the germline V gene are LGHNA and YSLEER. This CDR3 region has 15 residues. DNA for the CDR3: TGCGCCAGCAGCCAAGATCTAAGCAACAATCAGCCCCAGCATTTT. This translates into CASSQDLSNNQPQHF.

This clonotype came up a few times. J is TRBJ2-1 and V is TRBV28; 14 nucleotides match TRBD2. The CDR3 has 16 amino acids. Germline CDR1 reads MDHEN; CDR2 reads SYDVKM. The trim removed 7 bases at V and 3 bases at J, leaving 5 bases unmatched. The CDR3 bases are TGTGCCAGCACCCTGGGGACTAGCGGGAGCTACAATGAGCAGTTCTTC. This translates into CASTLGTSGSYNEQFF.

This clonotype was recorded a few times. The chain recombines TRBV27 with TRBJ1-2; 9 bases match TRBD1. The CDR3 contains 14 residues. Germline values: CDR1 MNHEY, CDR2 SMNVEV (reference sequence). J was trimmed by 6 bases and V by 4 bases; bases with no gene match: 6. The CDR3 DNA is TGTGCCAGCAGTTCCATGGGACAGGGCCATGGCTACACCTTC. Encoded protein: CASSSMGQGHGYTF.

This clonotype was observed a handful of times. The chain joins TRBV20-1 to TRBJ1-6; D may be TRBD1 (5 bases). Trimming shortened V by 3 bases and J by 0 bases, and 15 bases separated the two germline ends. The CDR3 covers 17 residues. The germline CDR1 and CDR2 sequences are DFQATT and SNEGSKA (reference sequence). CDR3 sequence: CSAREGTLGSYNSPLHF. The CDR3 coding sequence is TGCAGTGCTAGGGAGGGGACCCTAGGCTCCTATAATTCACCCCTCCACTTT.

This clonotype was recorded many times. This chain connects TRBV11-2 to TRBJ2-7; D possibly matches TRBD1 or TRBD2 (5 bases each). Between the trimmed V and J ends, which lost 0 bases and 3 bases, there was a span of 9 bases. Germline values: CDR1 SGHAT, CDR2 FQNNGV. This CDR3 contains 14 residues. The CDR3 spells CASSLDWGRYEQYF. The DNA of the CDR3 is TGTGCCAGCAGCTTAGATTGGGGACGCTACGAGCAGTACTTC.

V and J are TRBV7-2 and TRBJ1-2; D gene uncertain. This CDR3 contains 16 residues. Germline V gene sequence: CDR1 SGHTA, CDR2 FQGNSA. Trimming cost V 1 base and J 4 bases, with 16 bases left between them. CDR3: CASSLGGGLPTYGYTF. CDR3 DNA sequence: TGTGCCAGCAGCTTAGGGGGTGGGCTACCGACCTATGGCTACACCTTC.